This record concerns one T cell receptor (beta chain) sequence. What it recognizes is unknown. CD4+ cells were split into CD45RA+ naive and CD45RA-negative memory subsets. This sample was included in a study of shared clonotypes between healthy human individuals. Background on the study: Donors had three CD4 naive, three CD4 memory, two CD8 naive and one CD8 memory plate apiece.

Study-level findings and limits: The authors expected sequencing depth to affect clonotype sharing among donors. Sharing across four donors was highest in naive CD4 (around 5%) and lowest in memory CD8 (0.4%).

Germline V gene lookup returns CDR1 MNHEY and CDR2 SVGAGI. The CDR3 loop spans 13 amino acids. V was trimmed by 3 bases and J by 6 bases, leaving 12 bases between them. The assay was immunoSEQ multiplex PCR, and TCRdb's table has in-frame clones only and misses some. The data show about 2.3 million clones, with roughly 93% seen just once and about 0.41% held by the top ten. The origin of this receptor is a man between 18 and 35 years old in good health. Some clones in this sample may be carry-over from other donors' samples. The V gene is TRBV6-5, the J gene TRBJ2-7, with unresolved D. Sequencing used naive CD4+ T cells from PBMCs. Subset in this sample: CD45RA+ positively selected. CDR3 protein: CASSYFRASEQYF. CDR3 nucleotide sequence: TGTGCCAGCAGTTATTTCCGGGCCTCCGAGCAGTACTTC.